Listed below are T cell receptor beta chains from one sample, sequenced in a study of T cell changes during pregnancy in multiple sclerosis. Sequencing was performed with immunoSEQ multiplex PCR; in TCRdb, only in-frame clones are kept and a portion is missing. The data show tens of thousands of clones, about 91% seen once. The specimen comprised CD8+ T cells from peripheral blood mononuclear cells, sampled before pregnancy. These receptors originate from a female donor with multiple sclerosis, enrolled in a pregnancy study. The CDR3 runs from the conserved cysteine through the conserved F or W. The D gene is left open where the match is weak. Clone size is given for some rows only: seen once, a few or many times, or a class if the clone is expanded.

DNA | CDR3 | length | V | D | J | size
TGTGCCAGCAGCGTTGGGACAGGGGGGACCTACGAGCAGTACTTC | CASSVGTGGTYEQYF | 15 | TRBV11-2 | TRBD1 | TRBJ2-7 | NA
TGTGCCAGCAGCGTGGATCGGACAGGGATGAAGGGGGAGCTGTTTTTT | CASSVDRTGMKGELFF | 16 | TRBV9 | TRBD1 | TRBJ2-2 | NA
TGTGCCAGCAGTTACTCGAGTACCGGGGAGCTGTTTTTT | CASSYSSTGELFF | 13 | TRBV6-5 | NA | TRBJ2-2 | NA
TGTGCCATCAGTGACCCGGGGGTCCCCGGCTACGAGCAGTACTTC | CAISDPGVPGYEQYF | 15 | TRBV10-3 | NA | TRBJ2-7 | NA
TGTGCCAGCAGTTTAAGGGGGGGTTACGGTGGTTCACCCCTCCACTTT | CASSLRGGYGGSPLHF | 16 | TRBV27 | NA | TRBJ1-6 | NA
TGCGCCAGCAGCACGTCTAGCGGGGGGGTCTGGGAGCTGTTTTTT | CASSTSSGGVWELFF | 15 | TRBV5-1 | TRBD2 | TRBJ2-2 | NA
TGTGCCAGCAGCATAGAGGGACAGACTAGCACAGATACGCAGTATTTT | CASSIEGQTSTDTQYF | 16 | TRBV11-3 | TRBD1 | TRBJ2-3 | NA
TGTGCCAGCAGCCCAACGGGACAAAACTACGAGCAGTACTTC | CASSPTGQNYEQYF | 14 | TRBV11-2 | NA | TRBJ2-7 | once
TGTGCCAGCAGCGCTTCCACAGGTGACACTGAAGCTTTCTTT | CASSASTGDTEAFF | 14 | TRBV6-6 | NA | TRBJ1-1 | NA
TGTGCCAGCAGCCCCCCGGGCCAGGGGGCCAGAAACACCATATATTTT | CASSPPGQGARNTIYF | 16 | TRBV7-9 | TRBD1 | TRBJ1-3 | NA
TGTGCCAGCAGGACAGGGCGCGGCTACACCTTC | CASRTGRGYTF | 11 | TRBV6-6 | TRBD1 | TRBJ1-2 | once
TGCAGCGCCGCAAAGGGACTTGCGGGACTCCTCTTC | CSAAKGLAGLLF | 12 | TRBV29-1 | NA | TRBJ1-2 | NA
TGTGCCAGCAGCCAAGAACTGATTAGCACAGATACGCAGTATTTT | CASSQELISTDTQYF | 15 | TRBV4-2 | NA | TRBJ2-3 | NA
TGTGCCAGCAGCCTACAATGGACAGGGACGAACACCGGGGAGCTGTTTTTT | CASSLQWTGTNTGELFF | 17 | TRBV4-2 | TRBD1 | TRBJ2-2 | NA
TGTGCCAGCAGCGTAGCTGCGGGGGGGGGAGATACGCAGTATTTT | CASSVAAGGGDTQYF | 15 | TRBV9 | TRBD2 | TRBJ2-3 | NA
TGCGCCAGCAGCCCGCCGGGACAGGAACTTTACGAGCAGTACTTC | CASSPPGQELYEQYF | 15 | TRBV5-1 | TRBD1 | TRBJ2-7 | NA
TGTGCCAGCGGCGGGGGGATCAACTATGGCTACACCTTC | CASGGGINYGYTF | 13 | TRBV5-5 | NA | TRBJ1-2 | NA
TGTGCCAGCAGCTCCAGCCCATGGACAGGGTTGTACGAGCAGTACTTC | CASSSSPWTGLYEQYF | 16 | TRBV7-2 | TRBD1 | TRBJ2-7 | NA
TGTGCCAGCAGCCAAGGCAGGGGTGACGGCTACACCTTC | CASSQGRGDGYTF | 13 | TRBV14 | NA | TRBJ1-2 | few
TGTGCCAGCAGTTTAAGGGGTGGGATACAGCCCCAGCATTTT | CASSLRGGIQPQHF | 14 | TRBV27 | NA | TRBJ1-5 | NA
TGTGCCAGCAGCGGCGCCGGGACTACCAACAATGAGCAGTTCTTC | CASSGAGTTNNEQFF | 15 | TRBV5-6 | TRBD2 | TRBJ2-1 | NA
TGTGCCAGCAGCTTGGTAACAGGTACGGAGACCCAGTACTTC | CASSLVTGTETQYF | 14 | TRBV5-6 | NA | TRBJ2-5 | NA
TGTGCCAGCAGCGGACGACTAGGCGGGGAAACAGATACGCAGTATTTT | CASSGRLGGETDTQYF | 16 | TRBV9 | NA | TRBJ2-3 | NA
TGTGCCAGCAGCTTCCCAGGGGCAGAGTACTACGAGCAGTACTTC | CASSFPGAEYYEQYF | 15 | TRBV5-6 | NA | TRBJ2-7 | NA
TGTGCCAGCACCGGGAACACTGAAGCTTTCTTT | CASTGNTEAFF | 11 | TRBV7-3 | NA | TRBJ1-1 | NA
TGTGCCAGCAGCTTTAGGAGCTCCTACGAGCAGTACTTC | CASSFRSSYEQYF | 13 | TRBV13 | NA | TRBJ2-7 | once
TGCGCCAGCAGCTCCAACGGACAGGGGGAGAGCTATGGAGAAAAACTGTTTTTT | CASSSNGQGESYGEKLFF | 18 | TRBV4-1 | TRBD1 | TRBJ1-4 | NA
TGTGCCAGCAGTCCCGGGACAGGGGCCATGCTGGGCTACACCTTC | CASSPGTGAMLGYTF | 15 | TRBV28 | TRBD1 | TRBJ1-2 | NA
TGTGCCAGCAGTTACTCGACAAATCAGCCCCAGCATTTT | CASSYSTNQPQHF | 13 | TRBV6-5 | NA | TRBJ1-5 | few
TGCAGCGTCACGGGACAGGCAGATGATTATGGCTACACCTTC | CSVTGQADDYGYTF | 14 | TRBV29-1 | TRBD1 | TRBJ1-2 | NA
TGTGCCATCGACCCCCCTGTAGGCGGGGGGGCCTACAATGAGCAGTTCTTC | CAIDPPVGGGAYNEQFF | 17 | TRBV7-2 | TRBD2 | TRBJ2-1 | NA
TGCGCCAGCAGTCTAGCGGCCTACAATGAGCAGTTCTTC | CASSLAAYNEQFF | 13 | TRBV10-2 | TRBD2 | TRBJ2-1 | NA
TGTGCCAGCTCGGATGCCGACTGGACAACTAATGAAAAACTGTTTTTT | CASSDADWTTNEKLFF | 16 | TRBV6-6 | NA | TRBJ1-4 | NA
TGTGCCAGCAGCTTACCGACTAGCAGTAGCACAGATACGCAGTATTTT | CASSLPTSSSTDTQYF | 16 | TRBV13 | TRBD2 | TRBJ2-3 | NA
TGTGCCCAGAAACAAGTGGGCAGGGCGGAAGAGCAGTACTTC | CAQKQVGRAEEQYF | 14 | TRBV2 | NA | TRBJ2-7 | NA
TGTGCCAGCAGACACCCGGGACAGGGAATACCGACCGGGGAGCTGTTTTTT | CASRHPGQGIPTGELFF | 17 | TRBV7-9 | TRBD1 | TRBJ2-2 | NA
TGTGCCAGCAGTGAAACTAGCGGGGGGTCCGGAGATGCGCAGTATTTT | CASSETSGGSGDAQYF | 16 | TRBV2 | TRBD2 | TRBJ2-3 | NA
TGTGCCATCATGGGGACTAGTTCCTACGAGCAGTACTTC | CAIMGTSSYEQYF | 13 | TRBV10-3 | TRBD2 | TRBJ2-7 | NA
TGTGCCAGCAGCCCGGTTATGACACAGAACACTGAAGCTTTCTTT | CASSPVMTQNTEAFF | 15 | TRBV5-6 | NA | TRBJ1-1 | NA
TGTGCCAGCAGTACTAGCGGGGGGGCGGCAGAGACCCAGTACTTC | CASSTSGGAAETQYF | 15 | TRBV2 | TRBD2 | TRBJ2-5 | NA
TGTGCCAGTAAGGCGGTACACCAACCCCGCTATGGCTACACCTTC | CASKAVHQPRYGYTF | 15 | TRBV19 | NA | TRBJ1-2 | NA
TGTGCCAGCAGTTCTAATCCGGGACAGGGTAACTATGGCTACACCTTC | CASSSNPGQGNYGYTF | 16 | TRBV6-5 | TRBD1 | TRBJ1-2 | NA
TGTGCCAGCGCAGGGGATCACTATGGCTACACCTTC | CASAGDHYGYTF | 12 | TRBV6-1 | NA | TRBJ1-2 | NA
TGTGCCAGTAGTGACCCAGGACAGGAAGACTCCTACGAGCAGTACTTC | CASSDPGQEDSYEQYF | 16 | TRBV19 | TRBD1 | TRBJ2-7 | NA
TGTGCCAGCAGTGACCCGGGACAGGAAAGAACTTTCTTT | CASSDPGQERTFF | 13 | TRBV2 | TRBD1 | TRBJ1-1 | NA
TGTGCCAGCTCACCGAGTGGCGGTGGAGCTTTCTTT | CASSPSGGGAFF | 12 | TRBV18 | NA | TRBJ1-1 | few
TGTGCCACCAGCAGGACAGGACTAGCGGGGGGGCAAGACACCGGGGAGCTGTTTTTT | CATSRTGLAGGQDTGELFF | 19 | TRBV15 | TRBD2 | TRBJ2-2 | few
TGTGCCAGCAGCTTAGGGGGGGGGACAGGGTCCTACGAGCAGTACTTC | CASSLGGGTGSYEQYF | 16 | TRBV11-2 | TRBD1 | TRBJ2-7 | NA
TGTGCCAGCAGCCAAGGGGGGGTTTTAGAGGGGAGGAGGGGCACTGAAGCTTTCTTT | CASSQGGVLEGRRGTEAFF | 19 | TRBV4-2 | NA | TRBJ1-1 | NA
TGTGCCAGCAGTTGGGACAGCTCCTCACCCCTCCACTTT | CASSWDSSSPLHF | 13 | TRBV27 | TRBD1 | TRBJ1-6 | NA
TGTGCCAGCAGCCCCCTACTGTATTTT | CASSPLLYF | 9 | TRBV7-9 | NA | TRBJ2-3 | NA
TGTGCCAGCAGCCAAGGCAGCGGGGGAACAGATACGCAGTATTTT | CASSQGSGGTDTQYF | 15 | TRBV14 | TRBD2 | TRBJ2-3 | NA
TGTGCCATCGGGCGACAGGGGGATAATTCACCCCTCCACTTT | CAIGRQGDNSPLHF | 14 | TRBV25-1 | TRBD1 | TRBJ1-6 | NA